Each of the 15 T cell receptor beta chains below was sequenced from the same sample in a study of T cells in Graves' hyperthyroidism and ophthalmopathy. Amplification of TCR beta CDR3 regions used RNA as the template. The TCR CDR3 first-round RT-PCR relied on the HTBI primer set. TCRdb independently ran MiXCR on the multiplex PCR reads; one entry per CDR3 protein. The repertoire includes about 300,000 distinct CDR3 sequences, about 19% of them detected once, and less than 45% sits in the top ten. Material for sequencing was blood. The source is a man in his fifties or sixties with Graves' ophthalmopathy.

This clonotype was counted at least ten times. V and J are TRBV20-1 and TRBJ2-1, with 10 bases lining up with TRBD2. CDR1 is DFQATT, CDR2 SNEGSKA, per germline (reference sequence). This CDR3 is 15 amino acids long. V dropped 6 bases and J dropped 0; count of bases not matched to a gene: 5. The CDR3 is CSAGLAESSYNEQFF. The CDR3 DNA sequence: TGCAGTGCAGGACTAGCGGAGAGCTCCTACAATGAGCAGTTCTTC.

In this sample, this clonotype turned up a few times. The J gene is TRBJ1-4, the V gene TRBV6-1; D possibly corresponds to TRBD1 (6 bases). This CDR3 has 12 amino acids. In germline, CDR1 is MNHNS, CDR2 SASEGT. The germline V and J ends were trimmed by 2 bases and 8 bases, with 6 bases remaining between them. CDR3 loop: CASSEQGEKLFF. DNA of the CDR3: TGTGCCAGCAGTGAACAGGGGGAAAAACTGTTTTTT.

The table lists this clonotype with a few counts. The chain has TRBV5-1 and TRBJ1-2; 7 bases are shared with TRBD1. The germline CDR1 and CDR2 sequences are SGHRS and YFSETQ. The CDR3 spans 14 residues. Losses at the gene ends were 4 bases for V and 6 bases for J; bases not matched to a gene: 9. CDR3 DNA sequence: TGCGCCAGCAGCCAACCGACAGGGAAGAATGGCTACACCTTC. Translation gives CASSQPTGKNGYTF. The full variable domain, with the rest looked up from reference TRBV5-1 and TRBJ1-2, is KAGVTQTPRYLIKTRGQQVTLSCSPISGHRSVSWYQQTPGQGLQFLFEYFSETQRNKGNFPGRFSGRQFSNSRSEMNVSTLELGDSALYLCASSQPTGKNGYTFGSGTRLTVV.

V gene TRBV13 combines with J gene TRBJ2-7, with 10 bases matching TRBD1. This CDR3 is built from 15 residues. CDR1 is PRHDT and CDR2 is FYEKMQ in the germline V gene (reference sequence). Trimming cost V 8 bases and J 3 bases; bases outside gene matches: 10. CDR3 residues: CASQPVDRGVYEQYF. In nucleotides, the CDR3 is TGTGCCAGCCAACCGGTGGACAGGGGGGTCTACGAGCAGTACTTC.

At least ten counts were recorded for this clonotype. V usage is TRBV15 and J usage is TRBJ2-3; TRBD2 is a possible D gene (5 bases). The CDR3 has 16 amino acids. Germline V gives CDR1 LNHNV, CDR2 YYDKDF (reference sequence). V lost 1 base to trimming and J lost 6 bases, with 17 bases between them. CDR3 DNA sequence: TGTGCCACCAGCAGAGTAGGGAGTCGGGTTGCCGATACGCAGTATTTT. Its protein product is CATSRVGSRVADTQYF.

The CDR3 region is CASSHGLAGESTYEQYF. CDR3 DNA sequence: TGTGCCAGCAGCCACGGACTAGCGGGAGAATCCACCTACGAGCAGTACTTC. The J gene is TRBJ2-7, the V gene TRBV13, with 13 nucleotides matching TRBD2. This CDR3 is built from 17 residues. Looked up from germline, CDR1 is PRHDT and CDR2 is FYEKMQ (reference sequence). V lost 5 bases and J lost 2; bases outside the gene matches: 9.

This clonotype was recorded at least ten times. The V call is TRBV7-9, the J call TRBJ2-7, with TRBD2 matching 9 bases. The junction had 8 bases not matched to a gene; V was cut back by 5 bases and J by 0 bases. The CDR3 extends over 16 amino acids. CDR1 and CDR2 (germline): SEHNR, FQNEAQ (reference sequence). CDR3 amino acids: CASSLRLAATSYEQYF. The CDR3 bases are TGTGCCAGCAGCCTAAGACTAGCGGCCACCTCCTACGAGCAGTACTTC. Full variable domain (outside the CDR3, taken from reference TRBV7-9 and TRBJ2-7): DTGVSQNPRHKITKRGQNVTFRCDPISEHNRLYWYRQTLGQGPEFLTYFQNEAQLEKSRLLSDRFSAERPKGSFSTLEIQRTEQGDSAMYLCASSLRLAATSYEQYFGPGTRLTVT.

This clonotype was counted only a few times. The genes are TRBV15 and TRBJ2-7; maybe TRBD2 (5 bases). V gave up 0 bases and J gave up 7 bases, with 19 bases separating them. Germline CDR1 reads LNHNV; CDR2 reads YYDKDF (reference sequence). The CDR3 has 16 amino acids. The CDR3 DNA reads TGTGCCACCAGCAGAGATAACGGGTGGGCTAGCCTTGAGCAGTACTTC. This translates into CATSRDNGWASLEQYF.

The table lists this clonotype with many counts. J is TRBJ2-3 and V is TRBV5-1; no clear D gene. Trimming left V 2 bases short and J 4 bases short, with 11 bases between. The CDR3 sequence is 14 residues long. CDR1 and CDR2 (germline): SGHRS, YFSETQ. CDR3 sequence (DNA): TGCGCCAGCAGCTTAGACCCCAGCCCAGATACGCAGTATTTT. This codes for CASSLDPSPDTQYF.

This clonotype was counted many times. V and J are TRBV5-1 and TRBJ1-1; D gene ambiguous. The length of the CDR3 is 14 residues. V was pared by 2 bases and J by 0 bases, with 8 bases between. Germline CDR1 and CDR2: SGHRS and YFSETQ. The CDR3 sequence: CASSFAGLNTEAFF. DNA of the CDR3: TGCGCCAGCAGCTTCGCGGGATTGAACACTGAAGCTTTCTTT.

This clonotype was picked up a small number of times. The chain employs TRBV29-1 and TRBJ1-1; D uncertain. The V gene's germline CDR1 is SQVTM and CDR2 ANQGSEA. V was trimmed by 5 bases and J by 2 bases, leaving 12 bases between them. The CDR3 runs to 13 residues. This chain's CDR3 is CSVHGALNTEAFF. The CDR3 region has the DNA TGCAGCGTTCACGGAGCCTTAAACACTGAAGCTTTCTTT.

This clonotype appeared a few times. The chain uses TRBV20-1 and TRBJ2-3; the D gene is possibly TRBD2 (7 bases). Per the germline V gene, CDR1 is DFQATT and CDR2 is SNEGSKA (reference sequence). There are 15 residues in the CDR3. Trimming shortened V by 3 bases and J by 5 bases, and 18 bases separated the two germline ends. The CDR3 bases are TGCAGTGCTAGCGGTCATGTAGGGGGGGGAGATACGCAGTATTTT. Encoded protein: CSASGHVGGGDTQYF.

This clonotype was seen many times. The V and J genes are TRBV3-1 and TRBJ1-2; D is unclear. The CDR3 has 16 amino acids. In germline, CDR1 is LGHDT, CDR2 YNNKEL (reference sequence). Trimming took 0 bases from V and 6 from J, leaving 17 bases between them. CDR3 protein: CASSQEIGVAGHGYTF. CDR3 nucleotides: TGTGCCAGCAGCCAAGAGATCGGGGTAGCCGGACATGGCTACACCTTC.

This clonotype was detected many times. The chain combines TRBV20-1 with TRBJ2-1; the match to TRBD1 covers 7 bases. V lost 0 bases, J lost 6 bases, and 17 bases stayed unmatched. This CDR3 is built from 18 residues. Germline CDR1 DFQATT, CDR2 SNEGSKA (reference sequence). The CDR3 is CSARDLRTVTGTPNEQFF. The DNA of the CDR3 is TGCAGTGCTAGAGATCTGAGGACCGTGACAGGGACCCCCAATGAGCAGTTCTTC.

This clonotype was recorded many times. The rearrangement links TRBV30 to TRBJ2-2; D is unclear. The V gene's germline CDR1 is GTSNPN and CDR2 SVGIG (reference sequence). The CDR3 is 14 amino acids. The V end lost 4 bases, the J end lost 2 bases, and 11 bases lay between the germline ends. Written as DNA, the CDR3 is TGTGCCTGGAACATAGTTGGAAACACCGGGGAGCTGTTTTTT. Protein sequence: CAWNIVGNTGELFF.